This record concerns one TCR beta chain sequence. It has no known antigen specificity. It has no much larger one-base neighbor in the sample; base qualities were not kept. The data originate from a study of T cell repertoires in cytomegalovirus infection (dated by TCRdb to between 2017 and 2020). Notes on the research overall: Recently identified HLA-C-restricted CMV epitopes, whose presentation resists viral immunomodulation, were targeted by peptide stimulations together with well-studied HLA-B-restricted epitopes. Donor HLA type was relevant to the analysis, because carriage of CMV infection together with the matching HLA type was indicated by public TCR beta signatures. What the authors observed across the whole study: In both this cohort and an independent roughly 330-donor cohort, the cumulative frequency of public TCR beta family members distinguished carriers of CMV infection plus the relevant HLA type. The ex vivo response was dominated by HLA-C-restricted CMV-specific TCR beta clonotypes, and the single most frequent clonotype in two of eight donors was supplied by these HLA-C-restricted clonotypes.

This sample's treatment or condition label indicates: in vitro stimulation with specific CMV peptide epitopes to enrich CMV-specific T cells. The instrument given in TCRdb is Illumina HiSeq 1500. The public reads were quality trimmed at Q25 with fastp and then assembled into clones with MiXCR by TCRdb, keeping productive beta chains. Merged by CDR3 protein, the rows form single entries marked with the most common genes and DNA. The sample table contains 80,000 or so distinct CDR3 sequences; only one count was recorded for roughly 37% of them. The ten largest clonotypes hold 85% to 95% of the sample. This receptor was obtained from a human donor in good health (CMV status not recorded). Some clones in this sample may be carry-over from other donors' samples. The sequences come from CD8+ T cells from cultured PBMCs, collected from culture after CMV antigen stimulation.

The DNA sequence is TGTGCCAGCAGTGAACTAGCGGACCAAGAGACCCAGTACTTC. It is translated as CASSELADQETQYF. The receptor chain draws on TRBV6-1 and TRBJ2-5; TRBD2 aligns with 7 central bases. V is cut back by 2 bases and J by 0 bases, with 0 bases in the junction unmatched. Counted from cysteine to phenylalanine, this CDR3 has 14 amino acids. The kept DNA is CDR3 alone, 42 bases in frame from the first base. CDR1 and CDR2 (MNHNS, SASEGT) derive from the germline V gene.